One sample yielded the 13 T cell receptor beta chains listed below, sequenced in a study of shared clonotypes between healthy human individuals. Data came from immunoSEQ multiplex PCR; TCRdb stores just in-frame clones and leaves some out. The sample carries a few million clones, nearly 97% recorded once. What was sequenced was naive CD4+ T cells sorted from blood. The subset: CD45RA+ positively selected. These receptor sequences come from a man younger than 35 in good health.

V is TRBV7-2 and J is TRBJ2-1, with 10 bases identical to TRBD1. CDR3 size: 14 residues. Germline values: CDR1 SGHTA, CDR2 FQGNSA. V was pared by 4 bases and J by 9 bases, with 6 bases of the junction left unmatched. This CDR3 reads CASSSGQGVGEQFF. The CDR3 nucleotides are TGTGCCAGCAGCTCCGGACAGGGGGTCGGTGAGCAGTTCTTC.

The rearrangement joins TRBV29-1 to TRBJ2-3, with D perhaps being TRBD1 or TRBD2 (5 bases each). Trimming removed 7 bases from V and 4 bases from J, with 12 bases in between. Germline CDR1 SQVTM, CDR2 ANQGSEA. The CDR3 loop spans 12 amino acids. This chain's CDR3 is CSAQRGADTQYF. In DNA form, the CDR3 reads TGCAGCGCTCAAAGAGGGGCAGATACGCAGTATTTT.

The V and J genes are TRBV7-2 and TRBJ2-1; unclear D gene. The CDR3 is made up of 12 amino acids. The ends were cut back, 5 bases at V and 5 bases at J, with 7 bases in the middle. Germline CDR1 and CDR2: SGHTA and FQGNSA. The CDR3 loop reads CASSIDHNEQFF. CDR3 nucleotide sequence: TGTGCCAGCAGCATTGACCACAATGAGCAGTTCTTC.

V is TRBV19 and J is TRBJ1-1, with 10 bases identical to TRBD1. After removal of 4 bases from V and 7 bases from J, the junction contained 9 bases not matched to a gene. The CDR3 extends over 15 amino acids. The germline CDR1 and CDR2 sequences are LNHDA and SQIVND (reference sequence). CDR3 nucleotide sequence: TGTGCCAGTAGTAAACCGGGACAGGGGTCCCTTGAAGCTTTCTTT. It yields the protein CASSKPGQGSLEAFF.

J is TRBJ1-6 and V is TRBV11-3; D gene uncertain. Deletions cut 6 bases from V and 0 bases from J, with 21 bases between. Germline CDR1 reads SGHNT; CDR2 reads YENEEA. There are 19 residues in the CDR3. Here the CDR3 reads CASSSNPHVYSSYNSPLHF. The CDR3 DNA is TGTGCCAGCAGTTCCAACCCCCACGTCTATAGCTCCTATAATTCACCCCTCCACTTT.

The chain uses TRBV11-2 and TRBJ2-2; maybe TRBD2 (6 bases). The ends were cut back, 2 bases at V and 0 bases at J, with 10 bases in the middle. Per germline, CDR1 SGHAT and CDR2 FQNNGV. This CDR3 is built from 16 residues. The CDR3, as DNA: TGTGCCAGCAGCTTAATGGGGGGATCGAACACCGGGGAGCTGTTTTTT. Its translation: CASSLMGGSNTGELFF.

The chain joins TRBV29-1 to TRBJ1-4; weak D call: TRBD1 (5 bases). Germline loops: CDR1 SQVTM, CDR2 ANQGSEA. This CDR3 is built from 14 residues. Trimming shortened V by 2 bases and J by 8 bases, and 15 bases separated the two germline ends. CDR3 in amino acids: CSVELSQGGEKLFF. The CDR3, as DNA: TGCAGCGTTGAACTGTCCCAGGGAGGGGAAAAACTGTTTTTT. The entire variable domain, with the rest obtained from reference TRBV29-1 and TRBJ1-4, is as follows: SAVISQKPSRDICQRGTSLTIQCQVDSQVTMMFWYRQQPGQSLTLIATANQGSEATYESGFVIDKFPISRPNLTFSTLTVSNMSPEDSSIYLCSVELSQGGEKLFFGSGTQLSVL.

V usage is TRBV27 and J usage is TRBJ1-2; D possibly corresponds to TRBD1 (6 bases). Germline CDR1 is MNHEY and CDR2 is SMNVEV (reference sequence). Trimming took 0 bases from V and 8 from J, leaving 13 bases between them. The CDR3 sequence is 14 residues long. CDR3 sequence (DNA): TGTGCCAGCAGTTTATCTAGGGAGGGGGAAGGCTACACCTTC. It codes for CASSLSREGEGYTF.

The chain uses TRBV11-2 and TRBJ2-3; 9 bases are shared with TRBD2. With V trimmed by 1 base and J by 1 base, 9 bases remained unmatched. The CDR3 is 18 residues long. Germline CDR1 reads SGHAT; CDR2 reads FQNNGV. Written as DNA, the CDR3 is TGTGCCAGCAGCTTAGGAGGAAGCGGGGGGCATCGCACAGATACGCAGTATTTT. Amino acids: CASSLGGSGGHRTDTQYF.

The V gene is TRBV7-9, the J gene TRBJ1-5, with D unresolved. V was trimmed by 5 bases and J by 2 bases, leaving 10 bases between them. The CDR3 consists of 14 residues. Germline-derived CDR1 and CDR2 are SEHNR and FQNEAQ (reference sequence). For the CDR3, the DNA is TGTGCCAGCAGCGCCGATCTCGGCAATCAGCCCCAGCATTTT. Its protein is CASSADLGNQPQHF. The full variable domain, rest sourced from reference TRBV7-9 and TRBJ1-5, is DTGVSQNPRHKITKRGQNVTFRCDPISEHNRLYWYRQTLGQGPEFLTYFQNEAQLEKSRLLSDRFSAERPKGSFSTLEIQRTEQGDSAMYLCASSADLGNQPQHFGDGTRLSIL.

The chain joins TRBV7-9 to TRBJ2-3; D gene unclear. Germline CDR1 SEHNR, CDR2 FQNEAQ (reference sequence). This CDR3 is built from 15 residues. Trimming took off 5 bases at V and 0 bases at J, with 12 bases between the two ends. CDR3 residues: CASSQHKGSTDTQYF. CDR3 nucleotide sequence: TGTGCCAGCAGCCAGCACAAGGGAAGCACAGATACGCAGTATTTT.

The V gene is TRBV6-6, the J gene TRBJ1-5; no firm D call. From germline, CDR1 is MNHNY and CDR2 SVGAGI (reference sequence). The CDR3 runs to 12 residues. V gave up 5 bases and J gave up 9 bases, with 11 bases separating them. This chain's CDR3 is CASSRSTGPQHF. The CDR3 DNA sequence: TGTGCCAGCAGTCGATCGACGGGGCCCCAGCATTTT.

This clone was counted a single time. The V and J genes are TRBV5-1 and TRBJ2-3; 13 bases map to TRBD2. The CDR3 contains 16 residues. Unmatched junction bases numbered 3, after V lost 3 bases and J lost 2 bases. Germline CDR1 and CDR2: SGHRS and YFSETQ. The CDR3 sequence is CASSSLAGGDTDTQYF. As DNA, the CDR3 is TGCGCCAGCAGCTCACTAGCGGGAGGGGACACAGATACGCAGTATTTT.